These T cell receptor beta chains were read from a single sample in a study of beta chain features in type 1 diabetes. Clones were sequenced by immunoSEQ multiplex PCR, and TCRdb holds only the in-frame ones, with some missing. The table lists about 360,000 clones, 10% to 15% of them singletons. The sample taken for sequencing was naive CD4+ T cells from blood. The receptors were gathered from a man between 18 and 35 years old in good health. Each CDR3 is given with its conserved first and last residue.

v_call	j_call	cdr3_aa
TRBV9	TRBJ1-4	CASSLRETNEKLFF
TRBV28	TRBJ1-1	CASSLWGARGQAFF
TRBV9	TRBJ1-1	CASSVDSNTEAFF
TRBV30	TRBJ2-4	CAWSEGGIKNIQYF
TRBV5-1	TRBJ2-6	CASSSSRGRLGSSGANVLTF
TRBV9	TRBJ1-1	CASSADRNTEAFF
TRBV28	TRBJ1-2	CASSPYLDTGNYGYTF
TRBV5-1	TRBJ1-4	CASSENEKLFF
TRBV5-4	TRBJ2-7	CASSAGTGQYEQYF
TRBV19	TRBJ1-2	CASSRDRYGYTF
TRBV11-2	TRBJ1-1	CASSSFGDRGTEAFF
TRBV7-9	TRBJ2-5	CASNIQGALETQYF
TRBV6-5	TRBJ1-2	CASGQALYGYTF
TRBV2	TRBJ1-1	CASSEALSYTEAFF
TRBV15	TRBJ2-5	CATSGRQGFETQYF
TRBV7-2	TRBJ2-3	CASSQRGGVADTQYF
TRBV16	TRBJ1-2	CASSHGTGEQGYTF
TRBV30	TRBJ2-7	CAWSSSGYEQYF
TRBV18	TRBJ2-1	CATTAGSPANEQFF
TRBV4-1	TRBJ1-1	CASSPLTGVNTEAFF
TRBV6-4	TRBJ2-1	CASSKEQGYNEQFF
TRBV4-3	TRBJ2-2	CASSQEKAFRGAGELFF